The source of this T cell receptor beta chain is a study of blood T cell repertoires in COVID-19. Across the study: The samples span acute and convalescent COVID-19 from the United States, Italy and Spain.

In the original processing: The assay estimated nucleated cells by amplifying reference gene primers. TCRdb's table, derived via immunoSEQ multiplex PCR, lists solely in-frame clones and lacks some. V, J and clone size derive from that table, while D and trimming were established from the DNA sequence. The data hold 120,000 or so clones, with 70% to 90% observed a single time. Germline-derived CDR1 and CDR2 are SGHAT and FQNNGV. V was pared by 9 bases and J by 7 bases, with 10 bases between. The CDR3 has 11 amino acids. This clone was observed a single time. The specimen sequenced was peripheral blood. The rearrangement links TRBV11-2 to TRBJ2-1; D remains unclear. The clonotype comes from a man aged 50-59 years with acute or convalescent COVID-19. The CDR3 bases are TGTGCCAGTGAACGGTCAAATGAGCAGTTCTTC. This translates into CASERSNEQFF.